The next 20 T cell receptor beta chains were all read from a single sample in a study of cytomegalovirus exposure and HLA in healthy donors. The PCR had 60 Vbeta and 13 Jbeta primers. The table came from immunoSEQ multiplex PCR; TCRdb's copy has only in-frame clones and leaves some out. The profile shows 110,000 or so clones, approximately 69% of them singletons. Sequences were obtained from PBMCs. All receptors come from a woman between 40 and 50 years old in good health and CMV-seropositive.

The J gene is TRBJ2-2, the V gene TRBV30, with TRBD2 as a possible D gene (7 bases). The CDR3 is made up of 15 amino acids. Germline V gene sequence: CDR1 GTSNPN, CDR2 SVGIG (reference sequence). V shed 7 bases and J shed 1 base, with 16 bases lying between them. The CDR3 region is CAYYRRGGNTGELFF. The CDR3, as DNA: TGTGCCTATTATAGGAGGGGGGGGAACACCGGGGAGCTGTTTTTT.

This clone has more than one count but fewer than ten. V is TRBV2 and J is TRBJ1-5, with TRBD1 identical over 11 bases. This CDR3 has 14 amino acids. Germline values: CDR1 SNHLY, CDR2 FYNNEI. V was clipped by 3 bases and J by 7 bases; unmatched bases: 2. Written as DNA, the CDR3 is TGTGCCAGCAGTGAGGGGACAGGGGGGCAGCCCCAGCATTTT. Encoded protein: CASSEGTGGQPQHF. The full variable domain, with the rest looked up from reference TRBV2 and TRBJ1-5, is EPEVTQTPSHQVTQMGQEVILRCVPISNHLYFYWYRQILGQKVEFLVSFYNNEISEKSEIFDDQFSVERPDGSNFTLKIRSTKLEDSAMYFCASSEGTGGQPQHFGDGTRLSIL.

This clone occurred once. The chain joins TRBV5-1 to TRBJ1-2; tentative D call: TRBD1 (5 bases). CDR1 SGHRS and CDR2 YFSETQ come from the germline V gene. Trimming pared 0 bases from V and 1 base from J, leaving 10 bases between. The CDR3 is 15 amino acids. CDR3: CASSLAGGINYGYTF. CDR3 nucleotides: TGCGCCAGCAGCTTGGCGGGGGGGATTAACTATGGCTACACCTTC.

V usage is TRBV30 and J usage is TRBJ1-5; D gene ambiguous. CDR3 length: 13 residues. V was clipped by 2 bases and J by 5 bases, with 10 bases between them. Germline loops: CDR1 GTSNPN, CDR2 SVGIG (reference sequence). CDR3 in DNA: TGTGCCTGGAGTATACAGAGTGATCAGCCCCAGCATTTT. Translation: CAWSIQSDQPQHF.

The chain employs TRBV9 and TRBJ2-7; 8 nucleotides match TRBD1. Germline CDR1 and CDR2: SGDLS and YYNGEE. The V segment lost 3 bases and the J segment 3 bases; nucleotides outside the gene matches: 11. The CDR3 contains 16 residues. The CDR3 region is CASSALDRGLNYEQYF. CDR3 coding DNA: TGTGCCAGCAGCGCCTTAGACAGGGGCCTAAACTACGAGCAGTACTTC.

J is TRBJ2-1 and V is TRBV9, with TRBD2 matching 9 bases. The CDR3 has 18 amino acids. V lost 3 bases, J lost 2 bases, and 12 bases stayed unmatched. Germline V gene data show CDR1 as SGDLS and CDR2 as YYNGEE. As DNA, the CDR3 is TGTGCCAGCAGCGCGACGGGACTAGCCACACTAACCTACAATGAGCAGTTCTTC. Its translation: CASSATGLATLTYNEQFF.

The V and J genes are TRBV7-9 and TRBJ2-1; no definite D call. V gave up 6 bases and J gave up 2 bases, with 20 bases separating them. The CDR3 extends over 17 amino acids. Germline assignment: CDR1 SEHNR and CDR2 FQNEAQ (reference sequence). DNA of the CDR3: TGTGCCAGCAGAAACCCAGAGGTGGGTTCGACCTACAATGAGCAGTTCTTC. Its translation is CASRNPEVGSTYNEQFF. Based on the CDR3 plus reference TRBV7-9 and TRBJ2-1, the full variable domain is DTGVSQNPRHKITKRGQNVTFRCDPISEHNRLYWYRQTLGQGPEFLTYFQNEAQLEKSRLLSDRFSAERPKGSFSTLEIQRTEQGDSAMYLCASRNPEVGSTYNEQFFGPGTRLTVL.

The chain recombines TRBV5-4 with TRBJ1-2; 9 nucleotides line up with TRBD1. Germline-derived CDR1 and CDR2 are SGHNT and YYREEE (reference sequence). CDR3 length: 16 amino acids. V shed 0 bases, J shed 3 bases, and the junction held 6 bases outside the gene matches. In nucleotides, the CDR3 is TGTGCCAGCAGCTTGGTACAGGGGGCCACTCACTATGGCTACACCTTC. This gives the protein CASSLVQGATHYGYTF.

This clone came up a few times. The chain recombines TRBV19 with TRBJ2-1, with 9 nucleotides matching TRBD2. The CDR3 extends over 14 amino acids. V was clipped by 5 bases and J by 7 bases; unmatched bases: 6. The germline gives CDR1 LNHDA, CDR2 SQIVND (reference sequence). The CDR3, as DNA: TGTGCCAGTAGTCTCGGACTAGCGCCGAATGAGCAGTTCTTC. Translating gives CASSLGLAPNEQFF.

This chain connects TRBV7-9 to TRBJ2-4, with 7 bases matching TRBD2. Germline CDR1 reads SEHNR; CDR2 reads FQNEAQ (reference sequence). CDR3 size: 16 residues. The junction had 8 bases not matched to a gene; V was cut back by 3 bases and J by 3 bases. In DNA, the CDR3 is TGTGCCAGCAGCTTTGACGGGGGGTTCTTCAAAAACATTCAGTACTTC. This gives the protein CASSFDGGFFKNIQYF.

The V gene is TRBV5-1, the J gene TRBJ1-6; 7 bases are a match to TRBD1. This CDR3 region has 16 residues. With 3 bases clipped from V and 10 bases from J, the junction kept 13 bases outside the gene matches. Per the germline V gene, CDR1 is SGHRS and CDR2 is YFSETQ. In DNA form, the CDR3 reads TGCGCCAGCAGCTCCATTGGGGGACAGATCCTATCACCCCTCCACTTT. This encodes CASSSIGGQILSPLHF.

V gene TRBV4-1 combines with J gene TRBJ2-5, with a weak D call TRBD2 (7 bases). There are 16 residues in the CDR3. Trimming removed 1 base from V and 4 bases from J, with 16 bases in between. Germline values: CDR1 MGHRA, CDR2 YSYEKL. CDR3: CASSQGQGPGGETQYF. The CDR3 DNA is TGCGCCAGCAGCCAAGGTCAGGGGCCGGGAGGAGAGACCCAGTACTTC.

This clone has just one count. The chain joins TRBV19 to TRBJ1-1; tentatively, D is TRBD1 (6 bases). Germline CDR1 reads LNHDA; CDR2 reads SQIVND (reference sequence). V lost 6 bases, J lost 4 bases, and 18 bases lay in between. CDR3 length: 15 residues. CDR3 DNA sequence: TGTGCCAGTAGCCAAACAGGGAGTGGACGCACTGAAGCTTTCTTT. This gives the protein CASSQTGSGRTEAFF.

V is TRBV6-1 and J is TRBJ2-7, with TRBD2 identical over 10 bases. V dropped 6 bases and J dropped 2; count of bases not matched to a gene: 7. This CDR3 contains 15 residues. The germline CDR1 and CDR2 sequences are MNHNS and SASEGT. The CDR3 is CASSRGLAATYEQYF. The DNA for the CDR3 is TGTGCCAGCAGCAGAGGACTAGCGGCAACCTACGAGCAGTACTTC.

This clone has a handful of counts. The chain joins TRBV5-6 to TRBJ1-2; D is perhaps TRBD1 (5 bases). Per germline, CDR1 SGHDT and CDR2 YYEEEE. The CDR3 spans 17 residues. Trimming cost V 4 bases and J 6 bases, with 25 bases left between them. CDR3 bases: TGTGCCAGCAGCAGTTGGTACAGGTTACGAGCACGTAATGGCTACACCTTC. It codes for CASSSWYRLRARNGYTF.

The chain couples TRBV18 to TRBJ2-5; D is perhaps TRBD1 (5 bases). Germline CDR1 KGHSH, CDR2 LQKENI. Deletions cut 2 bases from V and 3 bases from J, with 16 bases between. The CDR3 sequence is 16 residues long. CDR3 sequence: CASSPGKGLVEETQYF. The CDR3 DNA is TGTGCCAGCTCACCAGGGAAGGGGCTAGTAGAAGAGACCCAGTACTTC.

This clone came up once. The chain links TRBV9 to TRBJ2-3, with 12 bases that match TRBD2. Trimming removed 0 bases from V and 6 bases from J; junction bases left unmatched: 2. This CDR3 comprises 15 residues. Germline V gene sequence: CDR1 SGDLS, CDR2 YYNGEE. The DNA for the CDR3 is TGTGCCAGCAGCGTAGCAACTAGCGGGGGGGATACGCAGTATTTT. Protein: CASSVATSGGDTQYF.

J is TRBJ2-3 and V is TRBV19; 8 bases align to TRBD2. Per the germline V gene, CDR1 is LNHDA and CDR2 is SQIVND (reference sequence). The ends lost 10 bases at V and 1 base at J; junction bases unmatched: 10. The CDR3 consists of 15 residues. CDR3 sequence reads: CATSGGGTGTDTQYF. The CDR3, as DNA: TGTGCCACTTCGGGCGGGGGGACTGGCACAGATACGCAGTATTTT.

The chain recombines TRBV4-1 with TRBJ2-1, with TRBD1 matching 9 bases. This CDR3 spans 15 amino acids. Trimming took 4 bases from V and 4 from J; bases not matched to a gene: 5. The germline CDR1 and CDR2 sequences are MGHRA and YSYEKL. The CDR3 reads CASSPGQGTYNEQFF. Written as DNA, the CDR3 is TGCGCCAGCAGCCCTGGACAGGGGACGTACAATGAGCAGTTCTTC.

The V gene is TRBV7-6, the J gene TRBJ2-1, with a weak D call TRBD2 (6 bases). CDR1 is SGHVS, CDR2 FNYEAQ, per germline. The CDR3 sequence is 15 residues long. The ends were cut back, 0 bases at V and 4 bases at J, with 10 bases in the middle. CDR3 DNA sequence: TGTGCCAGCAGCTTAGCTAGCGGAGGGTACAATGAGCAGTTCTTC. It encodes CASSLASGGYNEQFF.